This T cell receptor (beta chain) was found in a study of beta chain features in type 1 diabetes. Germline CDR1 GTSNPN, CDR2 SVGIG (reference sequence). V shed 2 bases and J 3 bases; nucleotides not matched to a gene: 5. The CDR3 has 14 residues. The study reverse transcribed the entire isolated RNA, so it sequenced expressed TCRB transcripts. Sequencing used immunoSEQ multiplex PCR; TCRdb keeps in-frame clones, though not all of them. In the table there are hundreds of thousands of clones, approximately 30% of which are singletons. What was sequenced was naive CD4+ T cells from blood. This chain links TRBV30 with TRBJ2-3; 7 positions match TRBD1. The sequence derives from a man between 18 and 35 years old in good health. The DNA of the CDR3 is TGTGCCTGGAGTCTGGGACAGAGGACAGATACGCAGTATTTT. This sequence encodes CAWSLGQRTDTQYF.